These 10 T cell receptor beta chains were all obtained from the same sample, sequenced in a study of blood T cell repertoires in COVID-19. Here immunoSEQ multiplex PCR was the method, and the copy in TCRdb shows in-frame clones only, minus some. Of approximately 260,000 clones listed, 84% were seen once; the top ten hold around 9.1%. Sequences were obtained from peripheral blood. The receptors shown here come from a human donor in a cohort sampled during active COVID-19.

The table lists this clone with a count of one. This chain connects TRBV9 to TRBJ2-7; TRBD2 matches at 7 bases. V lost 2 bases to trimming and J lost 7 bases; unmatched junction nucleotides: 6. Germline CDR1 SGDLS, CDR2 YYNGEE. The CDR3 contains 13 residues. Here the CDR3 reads CASSVNPGGEQYF. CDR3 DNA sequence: TGTGCCAGCAGCGTGAATCCCGGGGGGGAGCAGTACTTC.

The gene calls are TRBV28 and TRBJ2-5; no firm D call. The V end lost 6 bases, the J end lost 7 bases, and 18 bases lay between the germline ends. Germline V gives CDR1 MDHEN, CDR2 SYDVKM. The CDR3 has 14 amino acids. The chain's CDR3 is CASSEEFRRGTQYF. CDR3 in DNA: TGTGCCAGCAGCGAAGAATTCAGAAGAGGGACCCAGTACTTC.

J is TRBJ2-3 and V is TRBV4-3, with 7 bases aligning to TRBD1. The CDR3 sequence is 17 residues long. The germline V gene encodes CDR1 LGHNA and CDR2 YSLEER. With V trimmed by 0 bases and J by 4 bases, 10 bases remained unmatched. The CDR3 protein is CASSQEIGTVIPDTQYF. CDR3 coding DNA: TGCGCCAGCAGCCAAGAAATAGGGACAGTCATTCCAGATACGCAGTATTTT.

The CDR3 is CASRTRDDYNEQFF. CDR3 coding DNA: TGTGCCAGTAGGACTAGGGACGACTACAATGAGCAGTTCTTC. The chain is built from TRBV19 and TRBJ2-1; D perhaps matches TRBD2 (6 bases). This CDR3 comprises 14 residues. V lost 6 bases to trimming and J lost 3 bases, with 12 bases between them. CDR1 is LNHDA and CDR2 is SQIVND in the germline V gene (reference sequence).

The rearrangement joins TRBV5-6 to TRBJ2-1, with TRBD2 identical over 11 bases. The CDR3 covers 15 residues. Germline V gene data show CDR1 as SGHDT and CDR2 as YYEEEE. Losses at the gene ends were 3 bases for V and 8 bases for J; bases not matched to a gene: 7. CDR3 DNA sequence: TGTGCCAGCAGCTCTCTGACTAGCGGGAAACATGAGCAGTTCTTC. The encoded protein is CASSSLTSGKHEQFF. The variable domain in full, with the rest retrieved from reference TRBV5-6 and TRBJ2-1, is DAGVTQSPTHLIKTRGQQVTLRCSPKSGHDTVSWYQQALGQGPQFIFQYYEEEERQRGNFPDRFSGHQFPNYSSELNVNALLLGDSALYLCASSSLTSGKHEQFFGPGTRLTVL.

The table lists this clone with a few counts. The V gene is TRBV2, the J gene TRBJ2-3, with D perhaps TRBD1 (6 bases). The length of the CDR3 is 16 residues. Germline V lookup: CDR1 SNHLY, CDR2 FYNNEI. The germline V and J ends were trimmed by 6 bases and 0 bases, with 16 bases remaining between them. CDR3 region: CASSPKWGPSTDTQYF. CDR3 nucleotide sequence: TGTGCCAGCAGCCCTAAGTGGGGGCCGAGCACAGATACGCAGTATTTT. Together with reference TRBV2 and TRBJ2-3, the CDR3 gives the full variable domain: EPEVTQTPSHQVTQMGQEVILRCVPISNHLYFYWYRQILGQKVEFLVSFYNNEISEKSEIFDDQFSVERPDGSNFTLKIRSTKLEDSAMYFCASSPKWGPSTDTQYFGPGTRLTVL.

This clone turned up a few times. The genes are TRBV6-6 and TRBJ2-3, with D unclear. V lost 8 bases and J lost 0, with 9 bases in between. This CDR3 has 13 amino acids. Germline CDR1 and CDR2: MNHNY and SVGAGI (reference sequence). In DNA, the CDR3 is TGTGCCAGCGTGTTGGGCAGCACAGATACGCAGTATTTT. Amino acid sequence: CASVLGSTDTQYF.

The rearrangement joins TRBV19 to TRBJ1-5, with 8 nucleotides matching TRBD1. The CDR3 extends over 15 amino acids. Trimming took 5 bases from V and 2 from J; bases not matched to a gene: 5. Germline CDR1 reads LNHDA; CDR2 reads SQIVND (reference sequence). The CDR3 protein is CASSGDRGGNQPQHF. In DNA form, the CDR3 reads TGTGCCAGTAGTGGAGACAGGGGAGGCAATCAGCCCCAGCATTTT.

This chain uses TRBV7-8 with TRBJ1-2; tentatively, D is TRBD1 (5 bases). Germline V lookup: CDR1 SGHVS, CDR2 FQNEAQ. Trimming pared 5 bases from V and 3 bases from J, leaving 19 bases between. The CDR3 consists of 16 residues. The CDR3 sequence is CASSPRGSPSDYGYTF. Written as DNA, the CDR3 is TGTGCCAGCAGCCCCCGGGGGTCCCCCTCCGACTATGGCTACACCTTC.

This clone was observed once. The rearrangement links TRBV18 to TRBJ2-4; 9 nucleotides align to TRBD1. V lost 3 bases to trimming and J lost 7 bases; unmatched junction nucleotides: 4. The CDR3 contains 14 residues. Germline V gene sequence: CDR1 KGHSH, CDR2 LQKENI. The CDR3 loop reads CASSPYRGLNIQYF. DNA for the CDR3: TGTGCCAGCTCACCCTACAGGGGGCTGAACATTCAGTACTTC. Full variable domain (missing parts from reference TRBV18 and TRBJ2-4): NAGVMQNPRHLVRRRGQEARLRCSPMKGHSHVYWYRQLPEEGLKFMVYLQKENIIDESGMPKERFSAEFPKEGPSILRIQQVVRGDSAAYFCASSPYRGLNIQYFGAGTRLSVL.